This T cell receptor (beta chain) was recorded in a study of T cell changes during pregnancy in multiple sclerosis. The table came from immunoSEQ multiplex PCR; TCRdb's copy has only in-frame clones and leaves some out. The sample contains around 40,000 clones, 90% to 95% of which appear only once. This receptor was identified in a female donor with multiple sclerosis, enrolled in a pregnancy study. The sample in question was CD8+ T cells from peripheral blood mononuclear cells, obtained in the second trimester of pregnancy.

The CDR3 nucleotides read TGTGCCAGCAGCCAACGGGACTTTATCTCCTACAATGAGCAGTTCTTC. This gives the protein CASSQRDFISYNEQFF. The J gene is TRBJ2-1, the V gene TRBV14; tentatively, D is TRBD2 (6 bases). The V gene's germline CDR1 is SGHDN and CDR2 FVKESK. The CDR3 covers 16 residues. V was pared by 2 bases and J by 0 bases, with 11 bases between.